This TCR beta chain was profiled in a study of T cell changes during pregnancy in multiple sclerosis. CDR1 and CDR2 (germline): SQVTM, ANQGSEA. Unmatched junction bases numbered 6, after V lost 6 bases and J lost 4 bases. The CDR3 sequence is 13 residues long. Assay used: immunoSEQ multiplex PCR; TCRdb lists only in-frame clones, some missing. The table lists about 50,000 clones, approximately 94% of them singletons. Specimen: CD4+ T cells from peripheral blood mononuclear cells, collected in the third trimester of pregnancy. This sequence joins TRBV29-1 and TRBJ2-7, with 10 nucleotides matching TRBD1. The receptor was derived from a female donor with multiple sclerosis, enrolled in a pregnancy study. The CDR3 spells CSVSRDRGYEQYF. The CDR3 DNA is TGCAGCGTAAGCCGGGACAGGGGTTACGAGCAGTACTTC.